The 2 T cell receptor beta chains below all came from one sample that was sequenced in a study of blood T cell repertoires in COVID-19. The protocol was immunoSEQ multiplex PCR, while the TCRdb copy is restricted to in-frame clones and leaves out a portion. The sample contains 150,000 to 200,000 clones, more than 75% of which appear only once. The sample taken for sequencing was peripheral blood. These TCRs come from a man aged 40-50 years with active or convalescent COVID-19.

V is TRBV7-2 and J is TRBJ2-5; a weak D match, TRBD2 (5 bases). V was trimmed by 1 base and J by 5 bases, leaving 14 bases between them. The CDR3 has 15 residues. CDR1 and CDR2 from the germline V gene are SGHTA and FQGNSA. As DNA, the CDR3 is TGTGCCAGCAGCTTAGTGTCTGGGAGTAGTGAGACCCAGTACTTC. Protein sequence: CASSLVSGSSETQYF.

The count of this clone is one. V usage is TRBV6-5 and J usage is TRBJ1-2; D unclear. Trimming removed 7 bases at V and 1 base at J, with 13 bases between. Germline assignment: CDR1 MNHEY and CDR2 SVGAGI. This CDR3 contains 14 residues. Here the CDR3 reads CASTAQNNNYGYTF. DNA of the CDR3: TGTGCCAGCACCGCACAGAACAATAACTATGGCTACACCTTC.